The 31 T cell receptor delta chains below all came from one sample that was sequenced in a study of gamma-delta chains in newborns, infants, children. TCRdb reanalysed the reads with CATT. Of roughly 5,000 delta-chain clones listed, around 3% are singletons. The sequencing input was blood. The receptors shown here come from a child who was a newborn, infant or young child, either healthy, febrile or measles-vaccinated (not recorded which).

Concerning this clone itself: The TCRdb protein, from a much larger clone, departs from this DNA's translation at residue 8, likely by read error; the protein shown derives from the DNA. The chain is built from TRDV2 and TRDJ2, with D maybe TRDD3 (6 bases). With 3 bases removed from V and 5 bases from J, the gap between germline ends came to 21 bases. The CDR3 covers 17 residues. Germline lookup yields CDR1 GEAIGNYY and CDR2 EKD. CDR3 DNA: TGTGCCTGTGACCCCCTTAGCCGGGGGAGTACTACAGCACAACTCTTCTTT. Translation: CACDPLSRGSTTAQLFF.

This clone was observed a handful of times. TCRdb's entry gives the protein of a much larger clone, which mismatches this DNA's translation at residue 11, likely from a read error; the protein reported here is translated from the DNA. The V gene is TRDV2, the J gene TRDJ2, with TRDD3 identical over 7 bases. The CDR3 spans 15 residues. Germline values: CDR1 GEAIGNYY, CDR2 EKD. CDR3 in DNA: TGTGCCTGTGACACCGGGGGATGGGGGACAGTACAACTCTTCTTT. It yields the protein CACDTGGWGTVQLFF.

This clone was seen a handful of times. The protein given by TCRdb reflects a much larger clone and differs at residue 11 from this DNA's translation, likely from a read error; the protein shown is the DNA's translation. The rearrangement links TRDV2 to TRDJ3, with 7 bases aligning to TRDD3. CDR1 and CDR2 (germline): GEAIGNYY, EKD. CDR3 length: 20 residues. The V and J ends lost 1 base and 0 bases, in that order; junction bases with no gene match: 11. The CDR3 DNA follows: TGTGCCTGTGACACACCGGGCTGGGGGCTAAACTCCTGGGACACCCGACAGATGTTTTTC. Its protein product is CACDTPGWGLNSWDTRQMFF.

A few counts support this clone. This chain joins TRDV3 and TRDJ1; TRDD3 aligns across 7 bases. The CDR3 totals 16 residues. J was trimmed by 0 bases and V by 0 bases; bases with no gene match: 10. The V gene's germline CDR1 is TVYSNPD and CDR2 GDNSRS (reference sequence). The CDR3 loop is CAFRDRGIGDTDKLIF. The DNA of the CDR3 is TGTGCCTTTAGGGACCGGGGGATTGGCGACACCGATAAACTCATCTTT.

By sample fraction, this clone is medium-sized. Other DNA sequences in this sample translate to the same CDR3. The CDR3 nucleotides read TGTGCTCTTGGGGAAGTACTGGGGGATTCCTGGGACACCCGACAGATGTTTTTC. As protein: CALGEVLGDSWDTRQMFF. V gene TRDV1 combines with J gene TRDJ3; 10 bases align to TRDD3. The length of the CDR3 is 18 residues. The V gene end was trimmed by 2 bases and the J gene end by 1 base; junction bases not matched to a gene: 2. The V gene's germline CDR1 is TSWWSYY and CDR2 QGS.

Regarding this clone: Just one base apart from a much larger clone, this may be a read error. Other DNA variants within this sample encode the same CDR3. The chain combines TRDV2 with TRDJ2; 9 nucleotides agree with TRDD3. This CDR3 comprises 15 residues. Germline CDR1 reads GEAIGNYY; CDR2 reads EKD. CDR3 loop: CACDTIGGYTAHLFF. As DNA, the CDR3 is TGTGCCTGTGACACGATAGGGGGATACACAGCACACCTCTTCTTT.

The sample holds a few counts of this clone. A read error likely explains why the TCRdb protein, taken from a much larger clone, differs from this DNA's translation at residue 8; the protein shown is translated from the DNA. J is TRDJ3 and V is TRDV2, with D possibly TRDD3 on 6 matching bases. CDR3 length: 17 residues. Trimming removed 2 bases from V and 0 bases from J, with 10 bases in between. Germline lookup yields CDR1 GEAIGNYY and CDR2 EKD. CDR3: CACDSTGSSWDTRQMFF. The CDR3 nucleotides read TGTGCCTGTGACAGTACTGGGAGCTCCTGGGACACCCGACAGATGTTTTTC.

This clone has just a few counts. This DNA translates differently at residue 10 from the TCRdb protein, which is that of a much larger clone; a read error is likely, and the protein shown is the DNA's own translation. V usage is TRDV2 and J usage is TRDJ2, with 9 bases fitting TRDD3. Germline CDR1 and CDR2: GEAIGNYY and EKD. The junction had 9 bases not matched to a gene; V was cut back by 0 bases and J by 8 bases. The CDR3 consists of 16 residues. For the CDR3, the DNA is TGTGCCTGTGACACCGGAGGGGATACGCTCTCCGCACAACTCTTCTTT. Its protein product is CACDTGGDTLSAQLFF.

In the case of this clone: TCRdb's listed protein matches a much larger clone and diverges from this DNA's translation at residue 15, likely through a read error; the protein shown comes from the DNA. The same CDR3 is also encoded by other DNA sequences in this sample. The rearrangement joins TRDV2 to TRDJ2; 12 bases map to TRDD3. The CDR3 length is 20 residues. Germline CDR1 is GEAIGNYY and CDR2 is EKD. In DNA, the CDR3 is TGTGCCTGTGTACCGTACTGGGGGATACTTGGGAGTCCACAGGCAGCACAACTCTTCTTC. Protein: CACVPYWGILGSPQAAQLFF.

The chain carries TRDV3 and TRDJ1, with 12 bases matching TRDD3. CDR1 and CDR2 from the germline V gene are TVYSNPD and GDNSRS (reference sequence). The ends lost 1 base at V and 3 bases at J; junction bases unmatched: 0. The CDR3 is made up of 13 amino acids. CDR3 bases: TGTGCCTTTACTGGGGGATACGCCGATAAACTCATCTTT. Translation: CAFTGGYADKLIF. Together with reference TRDV3 and TRDJ1, the CDR3 gives the full variable domain: CDKVTQSSPDQTVASGSEVVLLCTYDTVYSNPDLFWYRIRPDYSFQFVFYGDNSRSEGADFTQGRFSVKHILTQKAFHLVISPVRTEDSATYYCAFTGGYADKLIFGKGTRVTVEP.

As concerns this clone: TCRdb assigns this DNA the protein of a much larger clone, which departs from its translation at residue 5; this likely reflects a read error, and the protein shown comes from translating the DNA. This chain connects TRDV2 to TRDJ3, with D possibly matching TRDD3 (6 bases). Between the trimmed V and J ends, which lost 3 bases and 0 bases, there was a span of 14 bases. Germline loops: CDR1 GEAIGNYY, CDR2 EKD. This CDR3 is built from 18 residues. The CDR3 bases are TGTGCCTGTGACGAGAAACGGGGGAGCTCCTGGGACACCCGACAGATGTTTTTC. It codes for CACDEKRGSSWDTRQMFF.

This clone was detected only a few times. This likely came from a read error, as a far larger clone is one base away. This specimen includes other DNA sequences encoding the same CDR3. The V gene is TRDV2, the J gene TRDJ3; TRDD3 aligns across 11 bases. The length of the CDR3 is 16 residues. Germline V gene data show CDR1 as GEAIGNYY and CDR2 as EKD. The CDR3 bases are TGTGCCTGCGACACTGGGGGATACTGGGACACCCGACAGATGTTTTTC. Translating it yields CACDTGGYWDTRQMFF.

This clone has more than one count but fewer than ten. Translating this DNA gives a protein that differs at residue 15 from the TCRdb one, which belongs to a much larger clone; a read error is likely, and the protein shown is this translation. The chain couples TRDV2 to TRDJ1, with 12 bases matching TRDD3. The CDR3 length is 19 residues. Germline CDR1 reads GEAIGNYY; CDR2 reads EKD. Written as DNA, the CDR3 is TGTGCCTGTGACACCGTAAGTGCTGGGGGATACGAGGACACCGGTAAACTCATCTTT. It is translated as CACDTVSAGGYEDTGKLIF.

Remarks on this clone: The protein in this entry is translated from the DNA; at residue 13 it differs from the protein listed in TCRdb. The V and J genes are TRDV1 and TRDJ1; 10 bases are shared with TRDD3. V gave up 0 bases and J gave up 2 bases; unmatched junction bases: 12. Germline V lookup: CDR1 TSWWSYY, CDR2 QGS. This CDR3 spans 19 amino acids. CDR3 in DNA: TGTGCTCTTGGGGAACTACTATTGAGGGGGATACGCCTGACCGATAAACTCATCTTT. This sequence encodes CALGELLLRGIRLTDKLIF.

A note on this clone: This is likely an artifact of a read error, given a far larger clone one base away. In the same sample, other DNA sequences code for this CDR3. J is TRDJ2 and V is TRDV2; 12 bases are a match to TRDD3. V lost 7 bases, J lost 4 bases, and 21 bases stayed unmatched. Germline-derived CDR1 and CDR2 are GEAIGNYY and EKD. This CDR3 contains 20 residues. This chain's CDR3 is CACVPYWGILGSPQTAQLFF. Written as DNA, the CDR3 is TGTGCCTGCGTACCGTACTGGGGGATACTTGGGAGTCCACAGACAGCACAACTCTTCTTT.

Concerning this clone: A read error likely explains why the TCRdb protein, taken from a much larger clone, differs from this DNA's translation at residue 14; the protein shown is translated from the DNA. The rearrangement uses TRDV2 and TRDJ3, with 8 bases fitting TRDD3. The CDR3 is 19 amino acids. Germline V CDR1 and CDR2: GEAIGNYY, EKD. The chain's CDR3 is CACDTWTWGNSWDARQMFF. DNA for the CDR3: TGTGCCTGTGACACCTGGACCTGGGGGAACTCCTGGGACGCCCGACAGATGTTTTTC.

In the case of this clone: TCRdb attributes to this sequence the protein of a much larger clone, which differs from the DNA translation at residue 12; a read error is likely, and the protein displayed is translated from the DNA. The V and J genes are TRDV2 and TRDJ1, with D possibly TRDD3 on 5 matching bases. Germline assignment: CDR1 GEAIGNYY and CDR2 EKD. The ends were cut back, 0 bases at V and 5 bases at J, with 21 bases in the middle. The CDR3 loop spans 17 amino acids. The CDR3 DNA reads TGTGCCTGTGACACCGGATTAGGGGGCCGACCGTGTGATAAACTCATCTTT. Residues: CACDTGLGGRPCDKLIF.

This clone was picked up a small number of times. A far larger clone is one base from this, pointing to a likely read error. This CDR3 is also generated by other DNA sequences in the sample. The chain uses TRDV2 and TRDJ1; D perhaps matches TRDD3 (5 bases). The ends were cut back, 9 bases at V and 1 base at J, with 14 bases in the middle. The germline V gene encodes CDR1 GEAIGNYY and CDR2 EKD. The CDR3 runs 13 residues. The CDR3 reads CAGGDTGTDKLIF. DNA of the CDR3: TGTGCCGGGGGTGATACAGGCACCGATAAACTCATCTTT.

The chain carries TRDV1 and TRDJ1; 9 positions agree with TRDD3. In germline, CDR1 is TSWWSYY, CDR2 QGS. The CDR3 is made up of 20 amino acids. V trimming: 0 bases; J trimming: 0 bases; junction bases outside the gene matches: 14. CDR3 residues: CALGELRPKLGDSDTDKLIF. The CDR3 DNA follows: TGTGCTCTTGGGGAACTAAGGCCGAAGCTGGGGGATTCCGACACCGATAAACTCATCTTT.

This clone turned up a few times. A read error likely explains why the TCRdb protein, taken from a much larger clone, differs from this DNA's translation at residue 5; the protein shown is translated from the DNA. The chain employs TRDV2 and TRDJ3; 10 bases are shared with TRDD3. The germline V gene has CDR1 GEAIGNYY and CDR2 EKD. V lost 3 bases, J lost 3 bases, and 1 base stayed unmatched. This CDR3 is built from 16 residues. The chain's CDR3 is CACDSGGYWDTRQMFF. The CDR3 DNA reads as TGTGCCTGTGACTCTGGGGGATACTGGGACACCCGACAGATGTTTTTC.

As concerns this clone: Only one base separates this from a far larger clonotype, so it likely reflects a read error. The same CDR3 can be traced to other DNA sequences in this sample. The gene calls are TRAV29/DV5 and TRDJ2; TRDD3 matches at 11 bases. The V and J ends lost 2 bases and 4 bases, in that order; junction bases with no gene match: 13. Germline V gene lookup returns CDR1 NSMFDY and CDR2 ISSIKDK. This CDR3 is 18 amino acids long. The CDR3 loop is CAASSPVLGDIGTAQLFF. The CDR3, as DNA: TGTGCAGCAAGTTCCCCCGTACTGGGGGATATTGGGACAGCACAACTCTTCTTT.

This clone was counted between two and nine times. The protein TCRdb gives is from a much larger clone and does not agree with this DNA's translation at residue 8, likely a read error; the protein shown here comes from the DNA. The chain links TRDV2 to TRDJ1, with D tentatively TRDD3 (5 bases). Trimming cost V 0 bases and J 0 bases, with 13 bases left between them. CDR1 is GEAIGNYY, CDR2 EKD, per germline. The length of the CDR3 is 16 residues. The CDR3 bases are TGTGCCTGTGACACCGGTACTAGGGGGTACACCGATAAACTCATCTTT. This codes for CACDTGTRGYTDKLIF.

This clone is medium-sized. This sequence joins TRDV2 and TRDJ3; D gene ambiguous. From germline, CDR1 is GEAIGNYY and CDR2 EKD. Trimming left V 3 bases short and J 0 bases short, with 11 bases between. The CDR3 is 17 residues long. The DNA for the CDR3 is TGTGCCTGTGACTTCTTCAAGAGCTCCTGGGACACCCGACAGATGTTTTTC. Translation: CACDFFKSSWDTRQMFF.

The table lists this clone with a few counts. TCRdb assigns this DNA the protein of a much larger clone, which departs from its translation at residue 5; this likely reflects a read error, and the protein shown comes from translating the DNA. This chain joins TRDV1 and TRDJ2; 12 positions match TRDD3. Germline V gene data show CDR1 as TSWWSYY and CDR2 as QGS. The CDR3 covers 20 residues. The ends lost 4 bases at V and 0 bases at J; junction bases unmatched: 12. The CDR3 nucleotides are TGTGCTCTTGGGGGACTGGTCCTGTACTGGGGGATACCTTTGACAGCACAACTCTTCTTT. It codes for CALGGLVLYWGIPLTAQLFF.

This clone has just a few counts. This may come from a read error, since a much larger clone is one base off. The same CDR3 is also encoded by other DNA sequences in this sample. This rearrangement joins TRDV1 to TRDJ2; a possible D gene is TRDD3 (6 bases). Germline CDR1 reads TSWWSYY; CDR2 reads QGS. The CDR3 contains 16 residues. In DNA, the CDR3 is TGTGCTCTTGGGGGGCCATTACTGGGTTTGACAGCACAGCTCTTCTTT. It encodes CALGGPLLGLTAQLFF.

This clone was picked up a small number of times. A far larger clone lies a single base away; this is likely a read error. The sample contains more than one DNA sequence encoding this CDR3. The chain links TRDV2 to TRDJ1; 7 nucleotides align to TRDD3. This CDR3 has 16 amino acids. Germline lookup yields CDR1 GEAIGNYY and CDR2 EKD. This CDR3 reads CACDTGGGSYTDKLIF. CDR3 DNA: TGCGCCTGTGACACAGGAGGGGGATCGTACACCGATAAACTCATCTTT.

With regard to this clone: Given a far larger clone just one base away, this is likely a sequencing read error. The same CDR3 arises from other DNA sequences in this sample as well. The CDR3 protein is CACDSYWEGTSWDTRQMFF. Here the CDR3 DNA reads TGTGCCTGTGACAGCTACTGGGAGGGAACCTCCTGGGACACCCGACAGATGTTTTTC. This chain uses TRDV2 with TRDJ3; a possible D gene is TRDD3 (6 bases). Germline assignment: CDR1 GEAIGNYY and CDR2 EKD. The CDR3 is made up of 19 amino acids. The V end was cut by 2 bases, the J end by 0 bases, with 16 bases between.

This clone was found a few times. The protein recorded in TCRdb matches a much larger clone and deviates from this DNA's translation at residue 14, suggesting a read error; the protein here is obtained by translating the DNA. The chain joins TRDV1 to TRDJ2; tentative D call: TRDD3 (9 bases). This CDR3 is built from 18 residues. Per germline, CDR1 TSWWSYY and CDR2 QGS. DNA of the CDR3: TGTGCTCTTGGGGAGCTTCCTACTGGGGGAGCTTTGACAGAACAACTCTTCTTT. Residues: CALGELPTGGALTEQLFF.

As to this clone: The protein TCRdb lists belongs to a much larger clone and differs from this DNA's translation at residue 5, which points to a read error; the protein shown is made from the DNA. This chain joins TRDV2 and TRDJ2, with 9 bases identical to TRDD3. Germline loops: CDR1 GEAIGNYY, CDR2 EKD. V lost 3 bases, J lost 7 bases, and 2 bases stayed unmatched. CDR3 length: 13 amino acids. The CDR3 here is CACDAWGIAQLFF. The CDR3 coding sequence is TGTGCCTGTGACGCCTGGGGGATAGCACAACTCTTCTTT.

This clone has only a few counts. The protein given by TCRdb reflects a much larger clone and differs at residue 15 from this DNA's translation, likely from a read error; the protein shown is the DNA's translation. This chain links TRDV2 with TRDJ3; 8 nucleotides line up with TRDD3. This CDR3 is 20 amino acids long. Germline CDR1 is GEAIGNYY and CDR2 is EKD. The DNA of the CDR3 is TGTGCCTGTGACACGGTGGGGGATGGAAAGAGGTCCTGGGACGCCCGACAGATGTTTTTC. This translates into CACDTVGDGKRSWDARQMFF.

Turning to this clone: The junction differs from germline at one of its ends, possibly a read error. The chain employs TRDV2 and TRDJ2, with 8 nucleotides matching TRDD3. The CDR3 is 15 amino acids. Germline V gene data show CDR1 as GEAIGNYY and CDR2 as EKD. The CDR3 is CACDKLGATTAHLFF. The CDR3 DNA reads as TGTGCCTGTGACAAACTGGGGGCTACGACAGCACACCTCTTCTTT.